This TCR beta chain stems from a study of T cell repertoires in cytomegalovirus infection. Study details: Use of recently identified HLA-C-restricted and well-studied HLA-B-restricted CMV epitopes was part of the study. Study-wide points: It was HLA-C-restricted CMV-specific TCR beta clonotypes that dominated the response ex vivo. Totalled public TCR beta family frequency picked out people who carried CMV plus the relevant HLA.

This clonotype was counted between two and nine times. The antigen remains unidentified. The CDR3 is made up of 17 amino acids. V was clipped by 0 bases and J by 4 bases; unmatched bases: 8. Germline loops: CDR1 LGHNA, CDR2 YNFKEQ. TCRdb re-called the reads with MiXCR, one entry per CDR3 protein. The sample includes approximately 340,000 distinct CDR3 sequences, almost 30% seen only once; the top ten take 20%. This chain connects TRBV4-2 to TRBJ2-5; 10 nucleotides match TRBD2. The origin of this receptor is a human donor in good health (CMV status not recorded). Some clones in this sample may be carry-over from other donors' samples. Specimen: cultured PBMCs, collected from culture after CMV antigen stimulation. CDR3 amino acids: CASSQEAGGRGGETQYF. As DNA, the CDR3 is TGTGCCAGCAGCCAAGAAGCGGGGGGGCGGGGAGGAGAGACCCAGTACTTC.